The 15 T cell receptor beta chains in this list originate from one sample, sequenced in a study of identical twins listed by TCRdb under 2016. Library method: 5' RACE. This sample was sequenced with an Illumina HiSeq 2000. The public sequencing data were trimmed at Q25 with fastp and processed into clonotypes with MiXCR by TCRdb, which kept only in-frame beta chains. Here each entry gathers all rows of one CDR3 protein and keeps the most common genes and DNA. The sample table shows about 300,000 distinct CDR3 sequences, and more than 9% are seen once. The top ten constitute approximately 7.9% of the sample. This sample also belongs to another study, concerning yellow fever vaccine responses in identical twins.

Material: CD8+ T cells sorted from blood. These TCRs come from a woman younger than 35 in good health.

This clonotype was observed a handful of times. The chain is built from TRBV28 and TRBJ2-5; unclear D gene. This CDR3 has 14 amino acids. V shed 7 bases and J shed 5 bases, with 17 bases lying between them. CDR1 MDHEN and CDR2 SYDVKM come from the germline V gene. The chain's CDR3 is CASTPVTIWETQYF. The CDR3 bases are TGTGCCAGCACCCCCGTGACGATATGGGAGACCCAGTACTTC.

The rearrangement uses TRBV7-9 and TRBJ1-5; D possibly corresponds to TRBD1 (5 bases). The CDR3 covers 17 residues. Germline CDR1 reads SEHNR; CDR2 reads FQNEAQ (reference sequence). V gave up 0 bases and J gave up 0 bases, with 12 bases separating them. CDR3 in amino acids: CASSLAGGPYSNQPQHF. The CDR3 bases are TGTGCCAGCAGCTTAGCGGGGGGACCGTATAGCAATCAGCCCCAGCATTTT.

This clonotype has ten or more counts. The chain has TRBV3-1 and TRBJ2-1; no clear D. CDR1 LGHDT and CDR2 YNNKEL come from the germline V gene (reference sequence). The V gene lost 0 bases and the J gene lost 3 bases, with 6 bases spanning the gap. The CDR3 consists of 14 residues. DNA for the CDR3: TGTGCCAGCAGCCAAGAAGGCATCTACAATGAGCAGTTCTTC. This encodes CASSQEGIYNEQFF.

This clonotype was recorded once. V usage is TRBV7-6 and J usage is TRBJ1-2, with a possible D match to TRBD1 (6 bases). The CDR3 loop spans 14 amino acids. V shed 5 bases and J shed 6 bases, with 16 bases lying between them. The germline gives CDR1 SGHVS, CDR2 FNYEAQ. Here the CDR3 DNA reads TGTGCCAGCAGCCTCGGGGGCGTCGGAGATGGCTACACCTTC. Its translation is CASSLGGVGDGYTF. The full variable domain, in which reference TRBV7-6 and TRBJ1-2 provide the parts outside the CDR3, is GAGVSQSPRYKVTKRGQDVALRCDPISGHVSLYWYRQALGQGPEFLTYFNYEAQQDKSGLPNDRFSAERPEGSISTLTIQRTEQRDSAMYRCASSLGGVGDGYTFGSGTRLTVV.

This clonotype was counted only a few times. The chain recombines TRBV9 with TRBJ2-1; the D is unclear. CDR1 and CDR2 from the germline V gene are SGDLS and YYNGEE. This CDR3 comprises 15 residues. With 3 bases removed from V and 3 bases from J, the gap between germline ends came to 13 bases. The DNA for the CDR3 is TGTGCCAGCAGCGATGAACCGGGCCTCTACAATGAGCAGTTCTTC. Protein: CASSDEPGLYNEQFF.

The gene calls are TRBV21-1 and TRBJ2-3; the D call TRBD1 from the table was never checked on the DNA. TRBV21-1 is designated a pseudogene. The CDR3 runs to 17 residues. The CDR3 here is CASSKATGSRGTDTQYF. The DNA of the CDR3 is TGTGCCAGCAGCAAAGCCACCGGGAGCAGGGGCACAGATACGCAGTATTTT.

This clonotype was seen only a few times. This chain uses TRBV7-6 with TRBJ2-5, with 10 nucleotides matching TRBD2. V was pared by 4 bases and J by 2 bases, with 4 bases of the junction left unmatched. This CDR3 has 15 residues. Germline V CDR1 and CDR2: SGHVS, FNYEAQ. CDR3 nucleotide sequence: TGTGCCAGCAGCTCGGGACTAGCGTTGCAAGAGACCCAGTACTTC. This codes for CASSSGLALQETQYF.

This clonotype has ten or more counts. The chain carries TRBV5-8 and TRBJ1-1; a possible D gene is TRBD1 (5 bases). The CDR3 is 16 amino acids. The ends were cut back, 7 bases at V and 7 bases at J, with 26 bases in the middle. CDR1 and CDR2 from the germline V gene are SGHTS and YDEGEE. The CDR3: CASLTSLLGRVDEAFF. In DNA form, the CDR3 reads TGTGCCAGCCTAACGTCCCTTTTGGGCAGGGTTGATGAAGCTTTCTTT.

This clonotype was detected many times. J is TRBJ2-3 and V is TRBV12-3 or TRBV12-4, with 9 bases aligning to TRBD1. CDR3 size: 15 residues. After removal of 3 bases from V and 5 bases from J, the junction contained 6 bases not matched to a gene. CDR3 loop: CASSFSDRGGDTQYF. CDR3 in DNA: TGTGCCAGCAGTTTCTCGGACAGGGGTGGAGATACGCAGTATTTT.

This chain joins TRBV12-3 or TRBV12-4 and TRBJ2-5; either TRBD1 or TRBD2 may fit D (7 bases each). The CDR3 extends over 13 amino acids. Trimming pared 5 bases from V and 7 bases from J, leaving 14 bases between. The chain's CDR3 is CASSRGQRGTQYF. CDR3 in DNA: TGTGCCAGCAGTAGGGGACAGCGGGGGACCCAGTACTTC.

The J gene is TRBJ2-5, the V gene TRBV2; D not resolved. The CDR3 runs 12 residues. The ends were cut back, 10 bases at V and 4 bases at J, with 13 bases in the middle. Germline CDR1 and CDR2: SNHLY and FYNNEI. The CDR3 loop is CATYRYPETQYF. The CDR3 DNA follows: TGTGCCACATACCGGTACCCAGAGACCCAGTACTTC. Full variable domain (rest looked up from reference TRBV2 and TRBJ2-5): EPEVTQTPSHQVTQMGQEVILRCVPISNHLYFYWYRQILGQKVEFLVSFYNNEISEKSEIFDDQFSVERPDGSNFTLKIRSTKLEDSAMYFCATYRYPETQYFGPGTRLLVL.

This clonotype was seen ten or more times. The chain couples TRBV29-1 to TRBJ1-1, with D unresolved. This CDR3 is 11 amino acids long. Trimming removed 3 bases at V and 7 bases at J, with 9 bases between. Germline V gene sequence: CDR1 SQVTM, CDR2 ANQGSEA. The CDR3 DNA reads as TGCAGCGTTGAGGGGAGAGATGAAGCTTTCTTT. The encoded protein is CSVEGRDEAFF.

The chain is built from TRBV7-6 and TRBJ2-7; tentatively, D is TRBD1 (5 bases). The CDR3 is 13 amino acids. CDR1 and CDR2 from the germline V gene are SGHVS and FNYEAQ. V lost 5 bases and J lost 1, with 9 bases in between. Here the CDR3 reads CASSRAGSYEQYV. The CDR3 DNA is TGTGCCAGCAGCCGCGCAGGGTCCTACGAGCAGTACGTC.

This clonotype was recorded at least ten times. V and J are TRBV27 and TRBJ2-2; D gene ambiguous. V lost 5 bases and J lost 6, with 7 bases in between. Germline V gives CDR1 MNHEY, CDR2 SMNVEV (reference sequence). The CDR3 runs 12 residues. The DNA of the CDR3 is TGTGCCAGCAGTATTGGCGCCGGGGAGCTGTTTTTT. Its protein product is CASSIGAGELFF.

The chain combines TRBV29-1 with TRBJ2-5, with D maybe TRBD1 (5 bases). Trimming removed 3 bases from V and 0 bases from J, with 11 bases in between. The V gene's germline CDR1 is SQVTM and CDR2 ANQGSEA. The CDR3 length is 14 residues. The CDR3 protein is CSVDKGMYQETQYF. The CDR3 coding sequence is TGCAGCGTTGACAAGGGGATGTACCAAGAGACCCAGTACTTC.